Presented here are 18 T cell receptor beta chains from one specimen sequenced in a study of breast tumors, draining lymph nodes, adjacent tissues. TCRdb re-called the multiplex PCR reads with MiXCR, one entry per CDR3 protein. Of more than 15,000 distinct CDR3 sequences listed, about two thirds are singletons. The sequenced sample was tumor-adjacent breast tissue. These TCRs come from a female donor with breast cancer. Some clones in this sample may be carry-over from other donors' samples.

This clonotype was counted only a few times. The rearrangement joins TRBV2 to TRBJ2-7; 8 nucleotides line up with TRBD1. This CDR3 contains 13 residues. After removal of 4 bases from V and 4 bases from J, the junction contained 3 bases not matched to a gene. Germline-derived CDR1 and CDR2 are SNHLY and FYNNEI. DNA for the CDR3: TGTGCCAGCAGTGTAAGACAGGGGTACGAGCAGTACTTC. It translates to CASSVRQGYEQYF.

The chain carries TRBV7-9 and TRBJ1-6; no reliable D call. The germline gives CDR1 SEHNR, CDR2 FQNEAQ (reference sequence). This CDR3 is 15 amino acids long. V lost 1 base, J lost 4 bases, and 8 bases lay in between. In nucleotides, the CDR3 is TGTGCCAGCAGCTTAGGCGCGCAGTATAATTCACCCCTCCACTTT. Its protein product is CASSLGAQYNSPLHF.

V gene TRBV7-2 combines with J gene TRBJ2-1; 10 bases are a match to TRBD2. CDR1 is SGHTA, CDR2 FQGNSA, per germline. The CDR3 runs to 15 residues. The ends lost 9 bases at V and 9 bases at J; junction bases unmatched: 14. As DNA, the CDR3 is TGTGCCAGTAACCTAGCGGGAGTCCCCGGTGGTGAGCAGTTCTTC. Residues: CASNLAGVPGGEQFF.

As regards this clonotype: With a much larger clone just one base away, this may be a read error. This CDR3 is missing its conserved last phenylalanine or tryptophan, likely due to a read error. The CDR3 DNA is TGTGCCAGCACCCCCCCCCCCACACTCACTGAAGCTTTCCTT. This sequence encodes CASTPPPTLTEAFL. This chain connects TRBV7-2 to TRBJ1-1; D ambiguous. This CDR3 region has 14 residues. Trimming left V 7 bases short and J 4 bases short, with 16 bases between. CDR1 SGHTA and CDR2 FQGNSA come from the germline V gene.

This clonotype counts as medium-sized. This rearrangement joins TRBV20-1 to TRBJ1-5, with TRBD1 as a possible D gene (5 bases). The CDR3 is 12 amino acids. CDR1 is DFQATT and CDR2 is SNEGSKA in the germline V gene (reference sequence). With 4 bases removed from V and 5 bases from J, the gap between germline ends came to 9 bases. For the CDR3, the DNA is TGCAGTGCTACTACGACAGATCAGCCCCAGCATTTT. It encodes CSATTTDQPQHF.

At least ten counts were recorded for this clonotype. V usage is TRBV19 and J usage is TRBJ1-1; 7 bases agree with TRBD1. The CDR3 extends over 13 amino acids. Per the germline V gene, CDR1 is LNHDA and CDR2 is SQIVND (reference sequence). The V segment lost 3 bases and the J segment 5 bases; nucleotides outside the gene matches: 3. The CDR3 sequence is CASSIRGETEAFF. In DNA, the CDR3 is TGTGCCAGTAGTATCAGGGGGGAGACTGAAGCTTTCTTT. The entire variable domain, with the rest obtained from reference TRBV19 and TRBJ1-1, is as follows: DGGITQSPKYLFRKEGQNVTLSCEQNLNHDAMYWYRQDPGQGLRLIYYSQIVNDFQKGDIAEGYSVSREKKESFPLTVTSAQKNPTAFYLCASSIRGETEAFFGQGTRLTVV.

The chain has TRBV19 and TRBJ2-1; the D is unclear. The V and J ends lost 5 bases and 4 bases respectively, with 3 bases between them. Germline values: CDR1 LNHDA, CDR2 SQIVND (reference sequence). The CDR3 is 11 amino acids. The DNA of the CDR3 is TGTGCCAGTAGTTCATACAATGAGCAGTTCTTC. It encodes CASSSYNEQFF.

Comments on this clonotype: The junction does not match germline at one end; this may be a read error. The chain is built from TRBV11-2 and TRBJ2-2; the match to TRBD2 covers 8 bases. Germline V CDR1 and CDR2: SGHAT, FQNNGV. The CDR3 is 14 amino acids. The CDR3 spells CASSLAVFGGGLFF. Written as DNA, the CDR3 is TGTGCCAGCAGCTTAGCAGTCTTCGGGGGGGGGCTGTTTTTT.

There are many counts of this clonotype. V is TRBV12-3 or TRBV12-4 and J is TRBJ2-2; no firm D call. CDR3 length equals 14 residues. Trimming shortened V by 7 bases and J by 4 bases, and 13 bases separated the two germline ends. The CDR3 sequence is CASTSHAGTGELFF. The CDR3 DNA reads TGTGCCAGCACGTCCCATGCAGGCACCGGGGAGCTGTTTTTT.

This CDR3 reads CASSFSNSPLHF. For the CDR3, the DNA is TGTGCCAGCAGTTTTTCCAATTCACCCCTCCACTTT. V usage is TRBV12-3 or TRBV12-4 and J usage is TRBJ1-6; D remains unclear. This CDR3 is 12 amino acids long. V lost 3 bases and J lost 7, with 4 bases in between.

The chain couples TRBV30 to TRBJ1-6; 7 bases line up with TRBD1. Germline CDR1 and CDR2: GTSNPN and SVGIG (reference sequence). The CDR3 sequence is 16 residues long. V was clipped by 5 bases and J by 7 bases; unmatched bases: 14. The CDR3 DNA reads as TGTGCCTGGGTAGACCAGACCGGGACAGAGAATTCACCCCTCCACTTT. This gives the protein CAWVDQTGTENSPLHF.

By frequency in the sample, this clonotype is medium-sized. The J gene is TRBJ2-3, the V gene TRBV19; D unresolved. V gave up 5 bases and J gave up 6 bases, with 18 bases separating them. Germline V gene data show CDR1 as LNHDA and CDR2 as SQIVND (reference sequence). The CDR3 extends over 15 amino acids. The CDR3 loop is CASSPRAGSVDTQYF. The CDR3 coding sequence is TGTGCCAGTAGTCCCAGAGCTGGTTCGGTTGATACGCAGTATTTT.

The chain uses TRBV5-1 and TRBJ2-7, with D hard to call. The CDR3 sequence is 15 residues long. V was clipped by 4 bases and J by 0 bases, with 14 bases between them. Germline V gene sequence: CDR1 SGHRS, CDR2 YFSETQ. This CDR3 reads CASSQEAHPSYEQYF. The CDR3 coding sequence is TGCGCCAGCAGCCAGGAAGCACACCCCTCCTACGAGCAGTACTTC.

This clonotype was detected ten times or more. At one end the junction does not follow the germline gene, possibly because of a read error. V gene TRBV3-1 combines with J gene TRBJ1-5; possibly TRBD1 for D (6 bases). Germline V gene data show CDR1 as LGHDT and CDR2 as YNNKEL (reference sequence). The CDR3 sequence is 13 residues long. The CDR3 here is CANSPGVDRPQHF. CDR3 DNA: TGTGCCAACAGCCCAGGGGTGGACAGACCCCAGCATTTT.

This clonotype was detected many times. The chain links TRBV12-3 or TRBV12-4 to TRBJ2-1; TRBD1 matches 9 bases. The CDR3 is made up of 15 amino acids. The trim removed 3 bases at V and 6 bases at J, leaving 6 bases unmatched. As DNA, the CDR3 is TGTGCCAGCAGTTTCTCCGGGACAGGGAGCAATGAGCAGTTCTTC. It encodes CASSFSGTGSNEQFF.

This clonotype was seen at least ten times. This clone may be a read error of a much larger clone one base away. This chain joins TRBV5-6 and TRBJ2-5; possibly TRBD1 or TRBD2 for D (5 bases each). In germline, CDR1 is SGHDT, CDR2 YYEEEE. V lost 4 bases, J lost 7 bases, and 11 bases lay in between. The CDR3 is 12 residues long. The CDR3 nucleotides are TGTGCCAGCAGCCCCCGAGGGGCGACCCAGTACTTC. The encoded protein is CASSPRGATQYF.

V gene TRBV6-6 combines with J gene TRBJ2-7; 10 bases are shared with TRBD2. This CDR3 is built from 18 residues. Germline V gene sequence: CDR1 MNHNY, CDR2 SVGAGI (reference sequence). Losses at the gene ends were 5 bases for V and 1 base for J; bases not matched to a gene: 14. The CDR3 sequence: CASSDHELLAGHSYEQYV. The DNA for the CDR3 is TGTGCCAGCAGTGACCATGAACTACTAGCGGGGCATTCCTACGAGCAGTACGTC.

In this sample, this clonotype is medium-sized. V gene TRBV7-6 combines with J gene TRBJ1-4; TRBD1 matches 10 bases. Trimming took 5 bases from V and 6 from J; bases not matched to a gene: 3. The CDR3 loop spans 14 amino acids. Germline assignment: CDR1 SGHVS and CDR2 FNYEAQ. The CDR3 nucleotides read TGTGCCAGCAGCCCGGGACAGGGGTATGAAAAACTGTTTTTT. Protein sequence: CASSPGQGYEKLFF.